This passage covers 32 T cell receptor beta chains from one sample sequenced in a study of CD8+ T cells in alopecia areata. Treatment here: oral pan-JAK inhibitor, 5-10 mg twice daily. Sequencing relied on a cDNA template that was reverse transcribed from extracted RNA. Produced via immunoSEQ multiplex PCR; TCRdb's table is partial and in-frame only. The profile shows about 210,000 clones, around two fifths of them singletons. The sequences come from CD4+ T cells sorted from blood, collected at approximately week 39, from a patient treated with tofacitinib. These receptors came from a human donor with alopecia areata.

This clone showed up just a few times. The chain joins TRBV6-5 to TRBJ2-3, with 7 bases that match TRBD2. This CDR3 spans 11 amino acids. Unmatched junction bases numbered 2, after V lost 8 bases and J lost 6 bases. The germline CDR1 and CDR2 sequences are MNHEY and SVGAGI. CDR3 bases: TGTGCCAGCGGGAGGGCCGATACGCAGTATTTT. Protein: CASGRADTQYF.

This clone has a handful of counts. The J gene is TRBJ1-1, the V gene TRBV5-6, with D tentatively TRBD1 (5 bases). Germline CDR1 SGHDT, CDR2 YYEEEE. Trimming cost V 4 bases and J 1 base, with 14 bases left between them. The CDR3 covers 15 residues. CDR3: CASSSPGGANTEAFF. The CDR3 DNA reads TGTGCCAGCAGCAGCCCCGGAGGGGCGAACACTGAAGCTTTCTTT.

The rearrangement joins TRBV30 to TRBJ2-4; no firm D call. Per germline, CDR1 GTSNPN and CDR2 SVGIG (reference sequence). V lost 5 bases and J 3 bases, leaving 14 bases between the germline ends. This CDR3 contains 14 residues. CDR3 in DNA: TGTGCCTGGCTGGGCCCCCTAAGCAAAAACATTCAGTACTTC. It codes for CAWLGPLSKNIQYF.

The chain carries TRBV4-1 and TRBJ2-1; 7 positions match TRBD2. The J segment lost 4 bases and the V segment lost 0 bases, leaving 6 bases of the junction unmatched. This CDR3 comprises 16 residues. Germline V lookup: CDR1 MGHRA, CDR2 YSYEKL. For the CDR3, the DNA is TGCGCCAGCAGCCAAGAGGCTAGCGGAGTTTACAATGAGCAGTTCTTC. This encodes CASSQEASGVYNEQFF.

The table lists this clone with a few counts. This rearrangement joins TRBV2 to TRBJ1-5, with 7 bases aligning to TRBD1. There are 14 residues in the CDR3. Germline V gives CDR1 SNHLY, CDR2 FYNNEI. Losses at the gene ends were 3 bases for V and 3 bases for J; bases not matched to a gene: 2. Written as DNA, the CDR3 is TGTGCCAGCAGTGAGACAGGGTTCAATCAGCCCCAGCATTTT. This sequence encodes CASSETGFNQPQHF.

The rearrangement uses TRBV4-1 and TRBJ1-2, with 10 nucleotides matching TRBD1. The CDR3 covers 16 residues. Trimming took 3 bases from V and 5 from J; bases not matched to a gene: 9. Germline V gene sequence: CDR1 MGHRA, CDR2 YSYEKL. The CDR3 here is CASSHDSPGQGYGYTF. The CDR3 nucleotides are TGCGCCAGCAGCCACGATTCGCCGGGACAGGGGTATGGCTACACCTTC.

The CDR3 DNA reads TGTGCCAGCAGTGAATCTGGGACAGGGGAGATCTATGGCTACACCTTC. It codes for CASSESGTGEIYGYTF. The chain employs TRBV25-1 and TRBJ1-2; 10 nucleotides line up with TRBD1. The CDR3 length is 16 residues. Trimming at V came to 1 base and at J to 4 bases, leaving 6 bases not matched to a gene. The V gene's germline CDR1 is MGHDK and CDR2 SYGVNS.

The rearrangement uses TRBV5-1 and TRBJ1-1, with a weak D call TRBD1 (6 bases). The CDR3 contains 13 residues. Germline V gene sequence: CDR1 SGHRS, CDR2 YFSETQ. Trimming removed 4 bases at V and 5 bases at J, with 12 bases between. CDR3 sequence reads: CASSATGRTEAFF. The CDR3 DNA follows: TGCGCCAGCAGCGCCACAGGGAGAACTGAAGCTTTCTTT.

This chain uses TRBV5-6 with TRBJ1-1; D remains unclear. V was trimmed by 1 base and J by 1 base, leaving 5 bases between them. The CDR3 contains 13 residues. Germline CDR1 and CDR2: SGHDT and YYEEEE. Here the CDR3 DNA reads TGTGCCAGCAGCTTGAAAGGGAACACTGAAGCTTTCTTT. Translated: CASSLKGNTEAFF.

This clone has just a few counts. The chain uses TRBV28 and TRBJ1-5; a possible D gene is TRBD1 (5 bases). This CDR3 spans 17 amino acids. V was clipped by 4 bases and J by 6 bases, with 22 bases between them. Germline V gene data show CDR1 as MDHEN and CDR2 as SYDVKM. The CDR3 sequence: CASSSSIGAGPGQPQHF. CDR3 sequence (DNA): TGTGCCAGCAGTTCCTCGATCGGGGCAGGGCCCGGTCAGCCCCAGCATTTT.

CDR3 in DNA: TGTGCCAGCAGTGTTTCACGAGAAGAAAATCAGCCCCAGCATTTT. Translating it yields CASSVSREENQPQHF. This chain joins TRBV2 and TRBJ1-5; no reliable D call. Looked up from germline, CDR1 is SNHLY and CDR2 is FYNNEI. Trimming stripped 4 bases from V and 4 bases from J, with 14 bases between. CDR3 size: 15 residues.

J is TRBJ2-5 and V is TRBV7-9; TRBD1 aligns across 9 bases. The J segment lost 5 bases and the V segment lost 10 bases, leaving 2 bases of the junction unmatched. The CDR3 sequence is 11 residues long. CDR1 is SEHNR, CDR2 FQNEAQ, per germline (reference sequence). The CDR3 DNA is TGTGCCACACAGGGGGCTGAGACCCAGTACTTC. The encoded protein is CATQGAETQYF. Together with reference TRBV7-9 and TRBJ2-5, the CDR3 gives the full variable domain: DTGVSQNPRHKITKRGQNVTFRCDPISEHNRLYWYRQTLGQGPEFLTYFQNEAQLEKSRLLSDRFSAERPKGSFSTLEIQRTEQGDSAMYLCATQGAETQYFGPGTRLLVL.

In its sample, this clone was seen many times. Other DNA sequences in the same sample also yield this CDR3. The CDR3 DNA reads as TGTGCCAGCAGTGATCCCAGGGGTAACTATGGCTACACCTTC. Protein product: CASSDPRGNYGYTF. The chain recombines TRBV2 with TRBJ1-2; a weak D match, TRBD1 (6 bases). From germline, CDR1 is SNHLY and CDR2 FYNNEI. V lost 3 bases, J lost 1 base, and 9 bases lay in between. This CDR3 contains 14 residues.

This clone has only one observation. The V and J genes are TRBV11-2 and TRBJ2-3; D possibly uses TRBD1 or TRBD2 (6 bases each). The germline V gene encodes CDR1 SGHAT and CDR2 FQNNGV. Trimming pared 5 bases from V and 13 bases from J, leaving 25 bases between. This CDR3 spans 15 amino acids. The chain's CDR3 is CASSRDSGAPLGEYF. The CDR3 DNA reads as TGTGCCAGCAGCCGTGATTCGGGGGCCCCCTTGGGGGAGTATTTT.

This clone turned up a few times. The chain has TRBV5-4 and TRBJ1-1; D not resolved. With 4 bases removed from V and 0 bases from J, the gap between germline ends came to 7 bases. CDR3 length: 13 residues. Germline-derived CDR1 and CDR2 are SGHNT and YYREEE (reference sequence). The DNA for the CDR3 is TGTGCCAGCAGCATCAAGTTGAACACTGAAGCTTTCTTT. Encoded protein: CASSIKLNTEAFF.

The count of this clone is one. This sequence joins TRBV7-8 and TRBJ2-5; D possibly corresponds to TRBD1 (5 bases). The closer fit of TRBJ2-7 to the DNA end suggests the J call may be wrong. The CDR3 extends over 12 amino acids. CDR1 is SGHVS and CDR2 is FQNEAQ in the germline V gene. In DNA form, the CDR3 reads TGTGCCAGCAGCGCGGACACCTACGAGCAGTACTTC. This gives the protein CASSADTYEQYF.

This clone was detected once. The chain employs TRBV30 and TRBJ2-7, with 8 bases lining up with TRBD1. CDR1 and CDR2 from the germline V gene are GTSNPN and SVGIG (reference sequence). V was clipped by 4 bases and J by 1 base; unmatched bases: 3. The CDR3 has 13 residues. In DNA form, the CDR3 reads TGTGCCTGGACCGGGGACAGGTCCTACGAGCAGTACTTC. Its translation is CAWTGDRSYEQYF.

V and J are TRBV28 and TRBJ2-3, with unresolved D. V was trimmed by 8 bases and J by 6 bases, leaving 12 bases between them. Germline CDR1 is MDHEN and CDR2 is SYDVKM. The CDR3 is 12 residues long. DNA of the CDR3: TGTGCCAGCCGCTATCGAGTGGATACGCAGTATTTT. This gives the protein CASRYRVDTQYF.

This chain connects TRBV5-1 to TRBJ2-5; 10 bases map to TRBD2. CDR1 and CDR2 from the germline V gene are SGHRS and YFSETQ. This CDR3 comprises 15 residues. The V gene end was trimmed by 3 bases and the J gene end by 4 bases; junction bases not matched to a gene: 6. CDR3 protein: CASSSGLALGETQYF. In DNA form, the CDR3 reads TGCGCCAGCAGCTCGGGACTAGCGTTGGGAGAGACCCAGTACTTC.

CDR3 in amino acids: CASRGQGNTYEQYF. CDR3 DNA: TGTGCCAGCAGGGGACAGGGCAACACGTACGAGCAGTACTTC. The rearrangement joins TRBV28 to TRBJ2-7; 9 nucleotides match TRBD1. This CDR3 has 14 residues. CDR1 MDHEN and CDR2 SYDVKM come from the germline V gene. The J segment lost 4 bases and the V segment lost 6 bases, leaving 7 bases of the junction unmatched.

The genes are TRBV9 and TRBJ2-1; 12 nucleotides align to TRBD2. The CDR3 covers 13 residues. V trimming: 7 bases; J trimming: 10 bases; junction bases outside the gene matches: 6. Germline V gives CDR1 SGDLS, CDR2 YYNGEE. The CDR3 DNA sequence: TGTGCCAGCGGACTAGCGGGATCCGACGAGCAGTTCTTC. It encodes CASGLAGSDEQFF.

This clone was detected a few times. The CDR3 nucleotides read TGTGCCAGCAGCTTGAGGCCTGCGGTTATGAACACTGAAGCTTTCTTT. It encodes CASSLRPAVMNTEAFF. This chain links TRBV7-2 with TRBJ1-1; D ambiguous. The germline gives CDR1 SGHTA, CDR2 FQGNSA. This CDR3 comprises 16 residues. With 3 bases removed from V and 0 bases from J, the gap between germline ends came to 14 bases.

V gene TRBV6-1 combines with J gene TRBJ2-1; D not certain. V lost 2 bases to trimming and J lost 5 bases, with 10 bases between them. Germline lookup yields CDR1 MNHNS and CDR2 SASEGT. The CDR3 sequence is 14 residues long. This CDR3 reads CASSESGIHNEQFF. The CDR3 DNA reads as TGTGCCAGCAGTGAATCTGGCATCCACAATGAGCAGTTCTTC.

The rearrangement links TRBV29-1 to TRBJ1-1; a possible D gene is TRBD1 (5 bases). The germline gives CDR1 SQVTM, CDR2 ANQGSEA. The CDR3 extends over 13 amino acids. The V and J ends lost 2 bases and 1 base respectively, with 8 bases between them. The CDR3 reads CSVEQGWNTEAFF. DNA of the CDR3: TGCAGCGTTGAACAGGGTTGGAACACTGAAGCTTTCTTT.

The chain recombines TRBV11-1 with TRBJ1-1; D gene ambiguous. The CDR3 runs 14 residues. Germline CDR1 is SGHAT and CDR2 is FQDESV (reference sequence). Trimming cost V 3 bases and J 0 bases, with 8 bases left between them. Here the CDR3 DNA reads TGTGCCAGCAGCTTCGGACGGCTGAACACTGAAGCTTTCTTT. Translating it yields CASSFGRLNTEAFF.

This clone was detected many times. The genes are TRBV28 and TRBJ2-1, with a possible D match to TRBD2 (5 bases). Trimming took 6 bases from V and 0 from J, leaving 15 bases between them. CDR3 length: 16 residues. Looked up from germline, CDR1 is MDHEN and CDR2 is SYDVKM. The CDR3 region has the DNA TGTGCCAGCAGCCACGAGGGAGCTAGCTCCTACAATGAGCAGTTCTTC. As protein: CASSHEGASSYNEQFF.

This clone was observed a handful of times. This chain connects TRBV19 to TRBJ2-1; D unresolved. V lost 7 bases, J lost 5 bases, and 9 bases lay in between. Germline V gene sequence: CDR1 LNHDA, CDR2 SQIVND (reference sequence). The CDR3 has 12 amino acids. The CDR3, as DNA: TGTGCCAGTATGAGATCTGACAATGAGCAGTTCTTC. Translated: CASMRSDNEQFF.

This clone showed up many times. V gene TRBV25-1 combines with J gene TRBJ2-3; D ambiguous. CDR1 is MGHDK, CDR2 SYGVNS, per germline. The CDR3 has 14 residues. V was cut by 0 bases and J by 3 bases, with 7 bases left in between. This CDR3 is CASSEYKVTDTQYF. The CDR3 nucleotides are TGTGCCAGCAGTGAATACAAGGTGACAGATACGCAGTATTTT.

J is TRBJ2-1 and V is TRBV30; 10 bases fit TRBD2. With 3 bases clipped from V and 3 bases from J, the junction kept 5 bases outside the gene matches. Germline assignment: CDR1 GTSNPN and CDR2 SVGIG (reference sequence). The CDR3 has 15 residues. The CDR3 coding sequence is TGTGCCTGGAGCCCGACTAGCGGGTTCTACAATGAGCAGTTCTTC. It encodes CAWSPTSGFYNEQFF.

Only a few counts were recorded for this clone. The chain joins TRBV6-1 to TRBJ1-3; D possibly corresponds to TRBD1 (5 bases). V was shortened by 3 bases and J by 0 bases, with 15 bases between the two germline ends. The length of the CDR3 is 17 residues. Germline CDR1 MNHNS, CDR2 SASEGT. The DNA for the CDR3 is TGTGCCAGCAGTGATGGAACGGGGGGAACCTCTGGAAACACCATATATTTT. Translated: CASSDGTGGTSGNTIYF.

This clone has just a few counts. The chain links TRBV4-1 to TRBJ2-4; D might be TRBD1 (5 bases). The CDR3 has 15 amino acids. Germline CDR1 is MGHRA and CDR2 is YSYEKL. The ends were cut back, 4 bases at V and 7 bases at J, with 17 bases in the middle. The chain's CDR3 is CASSPDRQGANIQYF. CDR3 bases: TGCGCCAGCAGCCCAGATAGACAAGGGGCTAACATTCAGTACTTC.

In its sample, this clone was seen a few times. This chain uses TRBV29-1 with TRBJ2-3, with D unresolved. CDR1 and CDR2 from the germline V gene are SQVTM and ANQGSEA. This CDR3 comprises 13 residues. The CDR3 loop reads CSSKLASTDTQYF. The CDR3, as DNA: TGCAGTAGCAAACTCGCAAGCACAGATACGCAGTATTTT.